Below, 32 T cell receptor beta chains from the same sample are listed, as sequenced in a study of cytomegalovirus exposure and HLA in healthy donors (dated by TCRdb to about 2017). The protocol used for the library was the immunoSEQ multiplex PCR assay. A mixture of 60 forward primers for TCR Vbeta segments and 13 reverse primers for TCR Jbeta segments was used in the multiplex PCR. What TCRdb holds here is the immuneACCESS table cut down to in-frame rearrangements. Part of the clones is not present; checked against another copy, under half of the missing clones reflect an unresolved V gene, and the others are unexplained. The sample yields over 150,000 clones; more than 75% were counted once. Clones ranked in the top ten supply around 13% of the sample. Sequencing was carried out using PBMCs. These TCRs come from a man aged 25 to 40 in good health and CMV-seropositive.

This clone was seen a handful of times. The chain joins TRBV14 to TRBJ2-1, with 9 bases identical to TRBD2. CDR1 SGHDN and CDR2 FVKESK come from the germline V gene. The V and J ends lost 1 base and 8 bases, in that order; junction bases with no gene match: 0. The CDR3 is 13 amino acids. CDR3 protein: CASSQGLADEQFF. In DNA, the CDR3 is TGTGCCAGCAGCCAAGGACTAGCGGATGAGCAGTTCTTC.

The J gene is TRBJ1-5, the V gene TRBV30; D gene uncertain. This CDR3 is built from 13 residues. Trimming removed 1 base at V and 6 bases at J, with 10 bases between. From germline, CDR1 is GTSNPN and CDR2 SVGIG (reference sequence). Here the CDR3 DNA reads TGTGCCTGGAGTGCTACACCGGGTCAGCCCCAGCATTTT. Its translation: CAWSATPGQPQHF.

This chain connects TRBV5-1 to TRBJ2-7, with D possibly being TRBD2 (6 bases). The CDR3 runs 14 residues. Trimming took 4 bases from V and 1 from J, leaving 12 bases between them. The germline gives CDR1 SGHRS, CDR2 YFSETQ. This chain's CDR3 is CASSTGDGSYEQYF. Here the CDR3 DNA reads TGCGCCAGCAGCACGGGGGACGGATCCTACGAGCAGTACTTC.

This sequence joins TRBV11-1 and TRBJ1-1; TRBD1 matches 7 bases. This CDR3 is built from 15 residues. Germline CDR1 is SGHAT and CDR2 is FQDESV (reference sequence). V lost 5 bases, J lost 4 bases, and 10 bases stayed unmatched. The CDR3 spells CASSPPTDRTTEAFF. In nucleotides, the CDR3 is TGTGCCAGCAGCCCCCCGACGGACAGGACCACTGAAGCTTTCTTT.

The J gene is TRBJ2-1, the V gene TRBV9, with D uncertain. The length of the CDR3 is 16 residues. Germline CDR1 is SGDLS and CDR2 is YYNGEE. V lost 0 bases and J 2 bases, leaving 12 bases between the germline ends. Here the CDR3 reads CASSVGNSIAYNEQFF. CDR3 DNA sequence: TGTGCCAGCAGCGTAGGTAACTCCATCGCCTACAATGAGCAGTTCTTC.

The chain joins TRBV5-1 to TRBJ2-3; D unresolved. There are 14 residues in the CDR3. Germline-derived CDR1 and CDR2 are SGHRS and YFSETQ. With 3 bases removed from V and 0 bases from J, the gap between germline ends came to 8 bases. The CDR3 region has the DNA TGCGCCAGCAGCTCCGAAGCTAGCACAGATACGCAGTATTTT. Translation: CASSSEASTDTQYF.

This clone was counted a few times. The rearrangement links TRBV28 to TRBJ1-2; 7 bases line up with TRBD1. Germline values: CDR1 MDHEN, CDR2 SYDVKM. The ends lost 7 bases at V and 2 bases at J; junction bases unmatched: 4. The CDR3 contains 13 residues. CDR3 bases: TGTGCCAGCACGTCGACAGGGAACTATGGCTACACCTTC. As protein: CASTSTGNYGYTF.

V is TRBV4-1 and J is TRBJ1-3; D is uncertain. V shed 7 bases and J shed 0 bases, with 19 bases lying between them. Germline lookup yields CDR1 MGHRA and CDR2 YSYEKL. CDR3 size: 17 residues. In DNA form, the CDR3 reads TGCGCCAGCACCCTCCACTCATTAGGGAGCTCTGGAAACACCATATATTTT. This translates into CASTLHSLGSSGNTIYF.

The chain employs TRBV5-1 and TRBJ1-4; D possibly corresponds to TRBD1 (5 bases). V was cut by 4 bases and J by 3 bases, with 13 bases left in between. The CDR3 spans 15 residues. Germline lookup yields CDR1 SGHRS and CDR2 YFSETQ. DNA of the CDR3: TGCGCCAGCAGCCCAGGAGACAGCTCTAATGAAAAACTGTTTTTT. Protein product: CASSPGDSSNEKLFF.

CDR3 nucleotides: TGTGCCAGCAGTTTCGACAGGGGTGTCTACGAGCAGTACTTC. This encodes CASSFDRGVYEQYF. The chain links TRBV2 to TRBJ2-5, with 8 bases matching TRBD1. The J call may be faulty, since TRBJ2-7 better matches the DNA end. CDR3 length: 14 amino acids. Germline CDR1 SNHLY, CDR2 FYNNEI.

The gene calls are TRBV30 and TRBJ1-3, with 10 bases that match TRBD1. Germline CDR1 is GTSNPN and CDR2 is SVGIG (reference sequence). V lost 5 bases to trimming and J lost 3 bases; unmatched junction nucleotides: 1. The CDR3 consists of 13 residues. CDR3 bases: TGTGCCTGGGACAGGGGGCTTGGAAACACCATATATTTT. It specifies CAWDRGLGNTIYF.

This clone was seen a handful of times. The chain has TRBV2 and TRBJ1-1, with TRBD1 matching over 9 bases. The ends lost 7 bases at V and 3 bases at J; junction bases unmatched: 9. The germline V gene encodes CDR1 SNHLY and CDR2 FYNNEI. The CDR3 is 15 amino acids. In DNA, the CDR3 is TGTGCCAGCACCCAAAGACGACAGGGGGACACTGAAGCTTTCTTT. Encoded protein: CASTQRRQGDTEAFF. The entire variable domain, with the rest obtained from reference TRBV2 and TRBJ1-1, is as follows: EPEVTQTPSHQVTQMGQEVILRCVPISNHLYFYWYRQILGQKVEFLVSFYNNEISEKSEIFDDQFSVERPDGSNFTLKIRSTKLEDSAMYFCASTQRRQGDTEAFFGQGTRLTVV.

The chain combines TRBV6-6 with TRBJ2-3; TRBD1 might be the D (6 bases). V gave up 0 bases and J gave up 2 bases, with 12 bases separating them. The CDR3 loop spans 16 amino acids. The germline V gene encodes CDR1 MNHNY and CDR2 SVGAGI (reference sequence). CDR3 in amino acids: CASSYSGQSNTDTQYF. In DNA, the CDR3 is TGTGCCAGCAGTTACTCTGGACAGTCCAACACAGATACGCAGTATTTT.

This sequence joins TRBV6-5 and TRBJ2-3; D perhaps matches TRBD1 (5 bases). CDR1 is MNHEY and CDR2 is SVGAGI in the germline V gene. V lost 6 bases and J 0 bases, leaving 13 bases between the germline ends. This CDR3 contains 15 residues. CDR3 in amino acids: CASRPNRQSTDTQYF. CDR3 in DNA: TGTGCCAGCAGACCAAACCGACAGAGCACAGATACGCAGTATTTT.

The chain couples TRBV5-1 to TRBJ2-3; 8 bases align to TRBD2. Losses at the gene ends were 0 bases for V and 4 bases for J; bases not matched to a gene: 7. Germline V gives CDR1 SGHRS, CDR2 YFSETQ. The CDR3 is 16 residues long. CDR3 region: CASSLEGLGTSDTQYF. The CDR3 DNA reads TGCGCCAGCAGCTTGGAGGGACTAGGAACGTCAGATACGCAGTATTTT.

The V and J genes are TRBV13 and TRBJ1-2, with a possible D match to TRBD1 (5 bases). This CDR3 contains 13 residues. Germline values: CDR1 PRHDT, CDR2 FYEKMQ (reference sequence). The V end lost 0 bases, the J end lost 7 bases, and 9 bases lay between the germline ends. In nucleotides, the CDR3 is TGTGCCAGCAGCTTAGGACAGGCCGGTGGCTACACCTTC. It translates to CASSLGQAGGYTF.

The V and J genes are TRBV28 and TRBJ2-3, with 10 bases matching TRBD2. V was clipped by 1 base and J by 1 base; unmatched bases: 8. Germline CDR1 MDHEN, CDR2 SYDVKM. This CDR3 has 18 residues. CDR3 DNA: TGTGCCAGCAGTTTATTGGCTAGCGGGGGTCCGGGCACAGATACGCAGTATTTT. Translation gives CASSLLASGGPGTDTQYF.

The CDR3 DNA is TGTGCCAGCAGCCCTCTTGGGGCGACTAGCGGGAGTGGAAGCACAGATACGCAGTATTTT. Translated, it gives CASSPLGATSGSGSTDTQYF. The chain couples TRBV4-2 to TRBJ2-3; 12 bases are a match to TRBD2. With V trimmed by 4 bases and J by 0 bases, 14 bases remained unmatched. Germline V gene lookup returns CDR1 LGHNA and CDR2 YNFKEQ. The CDR3 is made up of 20 amino acids.

This clone was seen a handful of times. The sample has other DNA sequences that encode this CDR3 too. The chain joins TRBV5-1 to TRBJ2-7; TRBD1 aligns across 7 bases. The trim removed 4 bases at V and 0 bases at J, leaving 4 bases unmatched. The CDR3 extends over 14 amino acids. Germline V gene lookup returns CDR1 SGHRS and CDR2 YFSETQ. The CDR3 is CASSPRTGSYEQYF. The CDR3 bases are TGCGCCAGCAGCCCCCGGACAGGCTCCTACGAGCAGTACTTC. The full variable domain, its missing parts supplied by reference TRBV5-1 and TRBJ2-7, is KAGVTQTPRYLIKTRGQQVTLSCSPISGHRSVSWYQQTPGQGLQFLFEYFSETQRNKGNFPGRFSGRQFSNSRSEMNVSTLELGDSALYLCASSPRTGSYEQYFGPGTRLTVT.

The V and J genes are TRBV11-1 and TRBJ2-7; 10 bases match TRBD2. The CDR3 runs 13 residues. CDR1 and CDR2 from the germline V gene are SGHAT and FQDESV (reference sequence). Germline trimming cut 3 bases from V and 11 bases from J; bases unmatched to any gene: 7. The CDR3 nucleotides read TGTGCCAGCAGCTTCGCAGCGGGAGGGCCGGAGTACTTC. Translation: CASSFAAGGPEYF.

The genes are TRBV28 and TRBJ2-7, with 8 bases matching TRBD2. CDR3 length: 13 amino acids. Germline CDR1 and CDR2: MDHEN and SYDVKM. J lost 9 bases, V lost 6 bases, and 10 bases had no gene match. The CDR3 region is CASRGGGRRGQYF. CDR3 bases: TGTGCCAGCAGGGGCGGGGGGAGGAGGGGGCAGTACTTC.

This chain joins TRBV7-9 and TRBJ2-3; D uncertain. The CDR3 runs to 15 residues. CDR1 and CDR2 from the germline V gene are SEHNR and FQNEAQ (reference sequence). V lost 2 bases, J lost 5 bases, and 14 bases lay in between. This CDR3 reads CASSLKRPGGDTQYF. CDR3 bases: TGTGCCAGCAGCTTAAAGCGTCCGGGTGGAGATACGCAGTATTTT.

The chain uses TRBV2 and TRBJ1-1; 9 bases map to TRBD1. CDR3 length equals 17 residues. The germline V gene has CDR1 SNHLY and CDR2 FYNNEI. The junction had 13 bases not matched to a gene; V was cut back by 3 bases and J by 5 bases. In nucleotides, the CDR3 is TGTGCCAGCAGTGAGATAGTAGGGACAGGGAGTTTGACTGAAGCTTTCTTT. Encoded protein: CASSEIVGTGSLTEAFF. Supplemented by reference TRBV2 and TRBJ1-1, the full variable domain reads EPEVTQTPSHQVTQMGQEVILRCVPISNHLYFYWYRQILGQKVEFLVSFYNNEISEKSEIFDDQFSVERPDGSNFTLKIRSTKLEDSAMYFCASSEIVGTGSLTEAFFGQGTRLTVV.

The rearrangement links TRBV7-9 to TRBJ1-1, with 9 positions matching TRBD1. This CDR3 has 15 amino acids. The trim removed 4 bases at V and 10 bases at J, leaving 13 bases unmatched. CDR1 is SEHNR and CDR2 is FQNEAQ in the germline V gene (reference sequence). CDR3 protein: CASSSSTGGWLAAFF. As DNA, the CDR3 is TGTGCCAGCAGCTCCTCGACAGGGGGATGGCTCGCAGCTTTCTTT.

This chain connects TRBV30 to TRBJ2-5; D unresolved. V gave up 4 bases and J gave up 2 bases, with 11 bases separating them. Germline V gene sequence: CDR1 GTSNPN, CDR2 SVGIG (reference sequence). CDR3 length equals 13 residues. In DNA form, the CDR3 reads TGTGCCTGGAATGCCCTAGAACAAGAGACCCAGTACTTC. It encodes CAWNALEQETQYF.

The chain couples TRBV27 to TRBJ1-2, with unresolved D. V lost 5 bases, J lost 4 bases, and 11 bases lay in between. Per the germline V gene, CDR1 is MNHEY and CDR2 is SMNVEV (reference sequence). CDR3 length equals 13 residues. In DNA, the CDR3 is TGTGCCAGCAGTGTTTCGGGTAGCTATGGCTACACCTTC. The encoded protein is CASSVSGSYGYTF.

The CDR3 spells CASNRQGARNEQFF. CDR3 coding DNA: TGTGCCAGCAATCGACAGGGGGCGCGCAATGAGCAGTTCTTC. The chain carries TRBV28 and TRBJ2-1; 10 nucleotides line up with TRBD1. Trimming took 7 bases from V and 6 from J; bases not matched to a gene: 6. The CDR3 has 14 residues. In germline, CDR1 is MDHEN, CDR2 SYDVKM.

The chain uses TRBV23-1 and TRBJ1-1; 9 bases are shared with TRBD1. TRBV23-1 is sorted into the ORF group, with uncertain function. The CDR3 is 18 amino acids. J lost 0 bases, V lost 4 bases, and 12 bases had no gene match. CDR3 protein: CASSLAGQGSCMNTEAFF. The DNA for the CDR3 is TGCGCCAGCAGTCTAGCCGGACAGGGGTCCTGTATGAACACTGAAGCTTTCTTT.

This rearrangement joins TRBV5-1 to TRBJ2-3; TRBD2 might be the D (5 bases). Germline V gene sequence: CDR1 SGHRS, CDR2 YFSETQ. The CDR3 contains 16 residues. The V and J ends lost 0 bases and 3 bases respectively, with 14 bases between them. The CDR3 nucleotides are TGCGCCAGCAGCTTGGTTAGCGCCGGGGTGACAGATACGCAGTATTTT. It codes for CASSLVSAGVTDTQYF. The full variable domain, in which reference TRBV5-1 and TRBJ2-3 provide the parts outside the CDR3, is KAGVTQTPRYLIKTRGQQVTLSCSPISGHRSVSWYQQTPGQGLQFLFEYFSETQRNKGNFPGRFSGRQFSNSRSEMNVSTLELGDSALYLCASSLVSAGVTDTQYFGPGTRLTVL.

This chain connects TRBV28 to TRBJ2-3; TRBD2 matches at 7 bases. V lost 4 bases to trimming and J lost 2 bases; unmatched junction nucleotides: 9. The germline V gene encodes CDR1 MDHEN and CDR2 SYDVKM. The CDR3 totals 16 residues. The CDR3 nucleotides read TGTGCCAGCAGTTGGGCTAGCGGAGGCCTCACAGATACGCAGTATTTT. As protein: CASSWASGGLTDTQYF.

The V and J genes are TRBV11-2 and TRBJ2-1, with 12 positions matching TRBD2. There are 17 residues in the CDR3. The germline gives CDR1 SGHAT, CDR2 FQNNGV. V shed 1 base, J shed 4 bases, and the junction held 5 bases outside the gene matches. The CDR3 loop is CASSLVRLAGDYNEQFF. The CDR3 nucleotides read TGTGCCAGCAGCTTAGTTCGACTAGCGGGAGATTACAATGAGCAGTTCTTC.

The chain joins TRBV2 to TRBJ2-3, with a tentative D call TRBD2 (6 bases). Per the germline V gene, CDR1 is SNHLY and CDR2 is FYNNEI. The length of the CDR3 is 13 residues. The ends were cut back, 6 bases at V and 8 bases at J, with 15 bases in the middle. The CDR3 is CASSRDSKRTQYF. The CDR3 nucleotides read TGTGCCAGCAGCAGGGACTCGAAACGTACGCAGTATTTT.